The 24 T cell receptor beta chains presented below share a single source sample, sequenced in a study of blood T cell repertoires in COVID-19. TCRdb's copy holds only in-frame clones and misses some; the assay was immunoSEQ multiplex PCR. The sample holds roughly 120,000 clones, more than 70% seen once. The sample was peripheral blood. Source of these receptors: a human donor in a cohort sampled during active COVID-19.

The chain recombines TRBV10-1 with TRBJ2-3; the D gene is possibly TRBD1 (5 bases). CDR3 length equals 15 residues. CDR1 is WNHNN, CDR2 SYGVQD, per germline (reference sequence). The V end lost 3 bases, the J end lost 0 bases, and 10 bases lay between the germline ends. The CDR3 is CASSEATESTDTQYF. The CDR3, as DNA: TGCGCCAGCAGTGAAGCGACAGAAAGCACAGATACGCAGTATTTT.

The rearrangement joins TRBV7-9 to TRBJ1-2; D possibly corresponds to TRBD1 (5 bases). Trimming took 5 bases from V and 8 from J, leaving 15 bases between them. Germline V gives CDR1 SEHNR, CDR2 FQNEAQ (reference sequence). This CDR3 spans 13 amino acids. CDR3 amino acids: CASSTLQVYGYTF. For the CDR3, the DNA is TGTGCCAGCAGCACACTACAGGTTTACGGCTACACCTTC. Full variable domain (missing parts from reference TRBV7-9 and TRBJ1-2): DTGVSQNPRHKITKRGQNVTFRCDPISEHNRLYWYRQTLGQGPEFLTYFQNEAQLEKSRLLSDRFSAERPKGSFSTLEIQRTEQGDSAMYLCASSTLQVYGYTFGSGTRLTVV.

This chain connects TRBV6-5 to TRBJ2-2, with 7 bases fitting TRBD2. Germline V gives CDR1 MNHEY, CDR2 SVGAGI. The CDR3 extends over 15 amino acids. The CDR3 loop reads CASASGRAGTGELFF. CDR3 DNA sequence: TGTGCGAGCGCCAGTGGGAGGGCCGGGACCGGGGAGCTGTTTTTT.

The V gene is TRBV6-2 or TRBV6-3, the J gene TRBJ2-1; 10 bases agree with TRBD2. CDR3 length: 16 amino acids. V gave up 2 bases and J gave up 4 bases; unmatched junction bases: 5. Per the germline V gene, CDR1 is MNHEY and CDR2 is SVGEGT. The CDR3 DNA reads TGTGCCAGCAGTTACCCAGGACTAGCGGATTACAATGAGCAGTTCTTC. It encodes CASSYPGLADYNEQFF.

The CDR3 DNA reads TGCAGCGTTGGTACACACTACGAGCAGTACTTC. It specifies CSVGTHYEQYF. The chain recombines TRBV29-1 with TRBJ2-7; no clear D gene. CDR1 is SQVTM and CDR2 is ANQGSEA in the germline V gene. This CDR3 has 11 residues. The V gene lost 4 bases and the J gene lost 3 bases, with 7 bases spanning the gap.

The V and J genes are TRBV3-1 (or the pseudogene TRBV3-2) and TRBJ2-1; 10 bases line up with TRBD1. CDR1 LGHDT and CDR2 YNNKEL come from the germline V gene (reference sequence). V was clipped by 6 bases and J by 6 bases; unmatched bases: 11. The CDR3 covers 16 residues. This CDR3 reads CASSRPRDRGSNEQFF. CDR3 nucleotides: TGTGCCAGCAGTCGGCCCCGGGACAGGGGCTCCAATGAGCAGTTCTTC.

For this clone: One end of the junction does not line up with germline, which may come from a read error. The gene calls are TRBV28 and TRBJ1-2; TRBD1 is a possible D gene (6 bases). This CDR3 is built from 13 residues. Germline CDR1 and CDR2: MDHEN and SYDVKM. CDR3 sequence: CASSLSQGIGYTF. CDR3 coding DNA: TGTGCCAGCAGCTTATCCCAGGGGATTGGCTACACCTTC.

This clone was recorded only once. V and J are TRBV18 and TRBJ2-1; 8 bases are shared with TRBD1. The CDR3 sequence is 15 residues long. V was clipped by 2 bases and J by 5 bases; unmatched bases: 5. Germline CDR1 KGHSH, CDR2 LQKENI. In nucleotides, the CDR3 is TGTGCCAGCTCACCAGACAGGGGTATTAACAATGAGCAGTTCTTC. Translation: CASSPDRGINNEQFF.

The chain joins TRBV4-1 to TRBJ2-5; 7 nucleotides line up with TRBD2. Germline lookup yields CDR1 MGHRA and CDR2 YSYEKL. V trimming: 1 base; J trimming: 4 bases; junction bases outside the gene matches: 9. This CDR3 spans 16 amino acids. The CDR3 sequence: CASSQVIGGRGETQYF. The CDR3 nucleotides are TGCGCCAGCAGCCAAGTAATCGGCGGGAGAGGAGAGACCCAGTACTTC.

This sequence joins TRBV7-2 and TRBJ2-1, with TRBD2 identical over 11 bases. The CDR3 length is 16 residues. Germline V CDR1 and CDR2: SGHTA, FQGNSA. The trim removed 5 bases at V and 9 bases at J, leaving 12 bases unmatched. CDR3 amino acids: CASSAQLAGESSEQFF. CDR3 DNA: TGTGCCAGCAGCGCCCAACTAGCGGGAGAGTCTAGTGAGCAGTTCTTC.

The chain recombines TRBV10-3 with TRBJ1-5, with TRBD1 matching 9 bases. The trim removed 11 bases at V and 7 bases at J, leaving 15 bases unmatched. From germline, CDR1 is ENHRY and CDR2 SYGVKD. This CDR3 has 15 amino acids. Written as DNA, the CDR3 is TGTGCCTCCAGCCCCGGACAGGGGAAGACGCAGCCCCAGCATTTT. Its translation is CASSPGQGKTQPQHF.

The J gene is TRBJ1-2, the V gene TRBV6-2 or TRBV6-3, with no clear D. This CDR3 is built from 14 residues. CDR1 MNHEY and CDR2 SVGEGT come from the germline V gene. V shed 5 bases and J shed 4 bases, with 14 bases lying between them. The CDR3 spells CASSSPGLIYGYTF. The CDR3 region has the DNA TGTGCCAGCAGTAGCCCGGGTTTGATCTATGGCTACACCTTC.

The chain combines TRBV6-5 with TRBJ2-7, with 9 positions matching TRBD2. V lost 2 bases, J lost 4 bases, and 9 bases stayed unmatched. CDR1 is MNHEY, CDR2 SVGAGI, per germline. The CDR3 sequence is 16 residues long. CDR3 DNA sequence: TGTGCCAGCAGTTACGGCAGCGGGAGGACCAGTTACGAGCAGTACTTC. Residues: CASSYGSGRTSYEQYF.

The rearrangement joins TRBV4-1 to TRBJ2-5; 8 bases are shared with TRBD2. CDR1 and CDR2 (germline): MGHRA, YSYEKL. The CDR3 is 15 amino acids. Trimming at V came to 4 bases and at J to 4 bases, leaving 8 bases not matched to a gene. In DNA, the CDR3 is TGCGCCAGCAGCCCCTCAGAGCGGGAGTTAGAGACCCAGTACTTC. Residues: CASSPSERELETQYF.

This sequence joins TRBV6-2 or TRBV6-3 and TRBJ2-1; maybe TRBD1 (5 bases). V gave up 5 bases and J gave up 6 bases, with 20 bases separating them. Germline lookup yields CDR1 MNHEY and CDR2 SVGEGT. This CDR3 has 16 amino acids. The CDR3 DNA reads TGTGCCAGCAGTGACGCTAGTGGTGGGGCCCGCAATGAGCAGTTCTTC. Amino acid sequence: CASSDASGGARNEQFF.

As DNA, the CDR3 is TGTGCCAGCAGGGAGACAGGGAACACCGGGGAGCTGTTTTTT. It yields the protein CASRETGNTGELFF. The J gene is TRBJ2-2, the V gene TRBV6-6, with a possible D match to TRBD1 (6 bases). Germline V gene data show CDR1 as MNHNY and CDR2 as SVGAGI (reference sequence). The CDR3 contains 14 residues. The V gene lost 6 bases and the J gene lost 1 base, with 9 bases spanning the gap.

This sequence joins TRBV30 and TRBJ1-6; 7 nucleotides agree with TRBD1. CDR1 and CDR2 from the germline V gene are GTSNPN and SVGIG (reference sequence). Losses at the gene ends were 4 bases for V and 13 bases for J; bases not matched to a gene: 13. The CDR3 is made up of 14 amino acids. The CDR3 DNA follows: TGTGCCTGGATGGGGGACAGTTCGTCGGGTCCCCTCCACTTT. Protein sequence: CAWMGDSSSGPLHF.

The chain has TRBV6-2 or TRBV6-3 and TRBJ2-6; possible D gene TRBD2, 6 bases. The V gene's germline CDR1 is MNHEY and CDR2 SVGEGT. The CDR3 sequence is 15 residues long. V dropped 2 bases and J dropped 2 bases, with 7 bases sitting between them. Written as DNA, the CDR3 is TGTGCCAGCAGTTACGGAGGGGCTGGGGCCAACGTCCTGACTTTC. This gives the protein CASSYGGAGANVLTF.

The chain employs TRBV19 and TRBJ2-1; D is possibly TRBD2 (6 bases). V shed 5 bases and J shed 4 bases, with 15 bases lying between them. CDR3 size: 15 residues. Germline V CDR1 and CDR2: LNHDA, SQIVND (reference sequence). The CDR3 here is CASSVDLGLYNEQFF. Written as DNA, the CDR3 is TGTGCCAGTAGTGTCGACTTGGGACTGTACAATGAGCAGTTCTTC.

The CDR3 nucleotides are TGTGCCACCAGTTGGGCGGATACGCAGTATTTT. It codes for CATSWADTQYF. The chain carries TRBV24-1 and TRBJ2-3; no clear D gene. With 6 bases removed from V and 6 bases from J, the gap between germline ends came to 6 bases. The CDR3 is 11 amino acids. Germline assignment: CDR1 KGHDR and CDR2 SFDVKD.

The chain joins TRBV28 to TRBJ1-1; TRBD1 agrees at 7 bases. This CDR3 has 16 residues. V was pared by 3 bases and J by 4 bases, with 11 bases of the junction left unmatched. Per the germline V gene, CDR1 is MDHEN and CDR2 is SYDVKM. CDR3 loop: CASSFPRGNGGTEAFF. The DNA of the CDR3 is TGTGCCAGCAGTTTCCCCAGGGGGAACGGGGGCACTGAAGCTTTCTTT.

This chain joins TRBV5-1 and TRBJ1-4; D is unclear. V was pared by 3 bases and J by 5 bases, with 23 bases between. The CDR3 has 18 residues. Germline CDR1 reads SGHRS; CDR2 reads YFSETQ. The CDR3 sequence is CASSSASDTDSRNEKLFF. CDR3 nucleotide sequence: TGCGCCAGCAGCTCCGCCAGTGATACGGACTCGAGAAATGAAAAACTGTTTTTT.

In its sample, this clone was seen once. The chain couples TRBV30 to TRBJ2-1, with 11 bases fitting TRBD2. CDR3 length: 14 amino acids. Trimming took 1 base from V and 5 from J; bases not matched to a gene: 1. Germline assignment: CDR1 GTSNPN and CDR2 SVGIG (reference sequence). The CDR3 here is CAWSAGLADNEQFF. The CDR3 coding sequence is TGTGCCTGGAGTGCGGGACTAGCGGACAATGAGCAGTTCTTC.

This clone was recorded only once. This chain joins TRBV19 and TRBJ2-3, with 7 bases that match TRBD2. With 5 bases clipped from V and 4 bases from J, the junction kept 6 bases outside the gene matches. The length of the CDR3 is 14 residues. Germline CDR1 LNHDA, CDR2 SQIVND (reference sequence). CDR3 bases: TGTGCCAGTAGTGTGTCTGGGGGGGCAGATACGCAGTATTTT. It yields the protein CASSVSGGADTQYF.